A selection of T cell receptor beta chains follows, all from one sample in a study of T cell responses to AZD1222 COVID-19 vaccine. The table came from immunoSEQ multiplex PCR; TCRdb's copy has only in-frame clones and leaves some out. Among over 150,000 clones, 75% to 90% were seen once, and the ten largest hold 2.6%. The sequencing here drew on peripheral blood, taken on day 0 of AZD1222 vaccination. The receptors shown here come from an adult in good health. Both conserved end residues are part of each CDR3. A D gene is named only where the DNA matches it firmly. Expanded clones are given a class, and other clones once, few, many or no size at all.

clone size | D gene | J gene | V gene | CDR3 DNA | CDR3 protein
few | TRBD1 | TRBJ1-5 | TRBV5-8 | TGTGCCAGCAGCCGACAGGGGGCCCAAAGTCAGCCCCAGCATTTT | CASSRQGAQSQPQHF
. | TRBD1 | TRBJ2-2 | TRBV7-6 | TGTGCCAGCAGCAAAGAAGGGACAGGCACGAACACCGGGGAGCTGTTTTTT | CASSKEGTGTNTGELFF
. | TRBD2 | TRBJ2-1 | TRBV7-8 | TGTGCCAGCAGCTTAGGGACTAGCGGCTACAATGAGCAGTTCTTC | CASSLGTSGYNEQFF
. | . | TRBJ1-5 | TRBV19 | TGTGCCAGTAGTATAGATGGCAGATATAGCAATCAGCCCCAGCATTTT | CASSIDGRYSNQPQHF
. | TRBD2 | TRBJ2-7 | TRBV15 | TGTGCCACCAGCAGCGGACTAGCTTACGAGCAGTACTTC | CATSSGLAYEQYF
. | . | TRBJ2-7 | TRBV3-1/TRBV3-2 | TGTGCCAGCAGCCAAGTGATAAGTAGCTCCTACGAGCAGTACTTC | CASSQVISSSYEQYF
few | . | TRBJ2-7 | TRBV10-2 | TGCGCCAGCAGTAGGGCAGGTTCCCACGAGCAGTACTTC | CASSRAGSHEQYF
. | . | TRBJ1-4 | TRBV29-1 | TGCAGCGCTGGAGACCCTGCAACTAATGAAAAACTGTTTTTT | CSAGDPATNEKLFF
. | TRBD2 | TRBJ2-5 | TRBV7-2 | TGTGCCAGCAGCTTAGATGGGACTAGCGGGGCCCGGGAGACCCAGTACTTC | CASSLDGTSGARETQYF
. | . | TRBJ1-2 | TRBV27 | TGTGCCAGCAGTTTCCAGGGAGCGGGGACGGCTGGCTACACCTTC | CASSFQGAGTAGYTF
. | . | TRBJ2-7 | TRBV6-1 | TGTGCCAGCAGTGAGGGGGCAAGACAGTACTTC | CASSEGARQYF
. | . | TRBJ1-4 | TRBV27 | TGTGCCAGCAGTTTCGTTTTCGGGTCAGCTAATGAAAAACTGTTTTTT | CASSFVFGSANEKLFF
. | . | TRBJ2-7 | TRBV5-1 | TGCGCCAGCAGCTTGGATCCCCGATACGAGCAGTACTTC | CASSLDPRYEQYF
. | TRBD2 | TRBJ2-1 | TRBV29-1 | TGCAGCGTAGAAGGACTAGCGGGCCGGGATGAGCAGTTCTTC | CSVEGLAGRDEQFF
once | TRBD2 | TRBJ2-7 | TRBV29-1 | TGCAGCGTTGTCGTCACCCCCGGGGGGAGGGAGCAGTACTTC | CSVVVTPGGREQYF
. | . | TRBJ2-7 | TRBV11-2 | TGTGCCAGCAGCTTAGCAGGGGAGCAGTACTTC | CASSLAGEQYF
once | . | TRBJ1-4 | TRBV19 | TGTGCCAGTAGTCACCCGACAGAACCCACGTATGAAAAACTGTTTTTT | CASSHPTEPTYEKLFF
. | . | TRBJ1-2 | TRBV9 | TGTGCCAGCAGCGTAGACAACTATGGCTACACCTTC | CASSVDNYGYTF
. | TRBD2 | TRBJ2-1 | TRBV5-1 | TGCGCCAGCACCCCCCTAGCGGGAGGCCCCAATGAGCAGTTCTTC | CASTPLAGGPNEQFF
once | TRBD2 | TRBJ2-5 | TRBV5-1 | TGCGCCAGCAGCGAGGGTAGCGGGAGTGTCGAGACCCAGTACTTC | CASSEGSGSVETQYF
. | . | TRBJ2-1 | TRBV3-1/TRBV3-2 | TGTGCCAGCAGCCAAGCGGAATACAATGAGCAGTTCTTC | CASSQAEYNEQFF
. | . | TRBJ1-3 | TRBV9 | TGTGCCAGCAGCTTTGGGCCTGGGGGAGCTGGAAACACCATATATTTT | CASSFGPGGAGNTIYF
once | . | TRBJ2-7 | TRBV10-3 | TGTGCCATCAGTGGATTCGGGGCGGCCGCCTACGAGCAGTACTTC | CAISGFGAAAYEQYF
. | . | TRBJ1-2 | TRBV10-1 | TGCGCCAGCAGTGAGTCGCTCCCGACAGCTATTAACTATGGCTACACCTTC | CASSESLPTAINYGYTF
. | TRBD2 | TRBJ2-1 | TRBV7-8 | TGTGCCAGCAGCTTAGGAGGGGCTAGCGGGAGGGCCAGGAATGAGCAGTTCTTC | CASSLGGASGRARNEQFF
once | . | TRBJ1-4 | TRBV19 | TGTGCCAGTAGTAAGAGGGGAGCCAGTGAAAAACTGTTTTTT | CASSKRGASEKLFF
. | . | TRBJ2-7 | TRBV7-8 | TGTGCCAGCAGCTGGGGGTGGGAGCAGTACTTC | CASSWGWEQYF
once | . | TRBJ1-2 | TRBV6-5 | TGTGCCAGCAGTCCGGGGACCAACTATGGCTACACCTTC | CASSPGTNYGYTF
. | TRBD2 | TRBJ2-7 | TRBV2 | TGTGCCAGCAGTGAAGATTCTGGGACTACCGAGCAGTACTTC | CASSEDSGTTEQYF
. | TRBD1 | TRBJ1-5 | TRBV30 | TGTGCCTGGAAAAGTTTGGGACAGGAGAATCAGCCCCAGCATTTT | CAWKSLGQENQPQHF
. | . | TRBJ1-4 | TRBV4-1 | TGCGCCAGCAGCCAAGTTAGGGAAAAACTGTTTTTT | CASSQVREKLFF
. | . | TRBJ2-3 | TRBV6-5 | TGTGCCAGCAGTTACGGGCGGTCTAGCACAGATACGCAGTATTTT | CASSYGRSSTDTQYF
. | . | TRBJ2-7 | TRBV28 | TGTGCCAGCACTTCCGGGACCTTATTTAGTGAGCAGTACTTC | CASTSGTLFSEQYF
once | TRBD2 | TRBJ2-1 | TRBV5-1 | TGCGCCAGCGTCTCAGACTCCGGACTAGCGGGAAACTACAATGAGCAGTTCTTC | CASVSDSGLAGNYNEQFF
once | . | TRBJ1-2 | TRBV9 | TGTGCCAGCAGCTACAATCGGGGCTATGGCTACACCTTC | CASSYNRGYGYTF
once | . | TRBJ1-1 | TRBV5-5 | . | CASSFRFGGEGNTEAFF